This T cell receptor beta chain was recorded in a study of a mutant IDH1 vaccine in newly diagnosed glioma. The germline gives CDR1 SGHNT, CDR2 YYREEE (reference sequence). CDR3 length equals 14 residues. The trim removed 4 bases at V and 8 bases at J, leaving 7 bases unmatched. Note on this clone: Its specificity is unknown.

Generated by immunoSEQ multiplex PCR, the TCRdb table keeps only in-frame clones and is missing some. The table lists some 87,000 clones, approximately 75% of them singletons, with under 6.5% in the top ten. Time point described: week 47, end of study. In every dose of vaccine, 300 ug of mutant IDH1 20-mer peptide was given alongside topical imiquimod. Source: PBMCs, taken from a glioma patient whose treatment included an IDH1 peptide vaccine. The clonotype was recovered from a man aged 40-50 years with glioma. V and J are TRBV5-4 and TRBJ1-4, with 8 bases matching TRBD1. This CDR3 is CASSQTGEEEKLFF. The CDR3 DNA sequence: TGTGCCAGCAGCCAGACAGGGGAGGAAGAAAAACTGTTTTTT.